This T cell receptor (beta chain) was recovered during a study of blood T cell repertoires in COVID-19. For the study at large: Specimens from acute and convalescent COVID-19 originated in the United States, Italy and Spain. From T cells, B-cell-depleted T cells, or PBMCs came the material, which was cDNA or gDNA.

Original data processing: Estimated nucleated cell counts came from reference gene primer amplification. Generated by immunoSEQ multiplex PCR, the TCRdb table keeps only in-frame clones and is missing some. V, J and clone size were drawn from that table, and D and trimming were deduced from the DNA. Of 120,000 to 150,000 clones detected, around 84% appear once; the ten largest clones hold 7.2%. The sample taken for sequencing was peripheral blood. This TCR was sampled from a woman in her 50s in a cohort sampled during active or convalescent COVID-19.

The CDR3 protein is CASRERQRSGANVLTF. CDR3 nucleotides: TGTGCCAGCAGGGAAAGACAGCGCTCTGGGGCCAACGTCCTGACTTTC. This chain joins TRBV2 and TRBJ2-6; weak D call: TRBD1 (5 bases). The CDR3 consists of 16 residues. V was clipped by 6 bases and J by 0 bases, with 12 bases between them. Germline loops: CDR1 SNHLY, CDR2 FYNNEI.